These 5 T cell receptor beta chains came from one sample sequenced in a study of post-analysis software for immune sequencing data. The study's findings and limits: TRBV segments more frequent in patients than in controls numbered roughly 5 and included TRBV5-6, TRBV5-1 and TRBV20-1.

Incorporated into the TCR beta cDNA libraries were unique molecular identifiers, which served to reduce PCR and sequencing biases. From the PCR reads, TCRdb called clonotypes with MiXCR, one entry per CDR3 protein. The sample shows hundreds of thousands of distinct CDR3 sequences, 30% of them seen only once. These receptors have no known antigen. Material: blood. All receptors derive from a girl aged 10-17 years with multiple sclerosis.

This clonotype was counted ten times or more. The chain couples TRBV7-2 to TRBJ2-3; D may be TRBD2 (5 bases). Trimming pared 4 bases from V and 5 bases from J, leaving 10 bases between. This CDR3 has 13 amino acids. The germline gives CDR1 SGHTA, CDR2 FQGNSA. Written as DNA, the CDR3 is TGTGCCAGCAGCTCCGACGGAGGAGATACGCAGTATTTT. Its translation is CASSSDGGDTQYF.

This clonotype was observed a handful of times. V usage is TRBV29-1 and J usage is TRBJ2-5; 7 bases map to TRBD2. Germline CDR1 reads SQVTM; CDR2 reads ANQGSEA. CDR3 length: 15 amino acids. V was clipped by 4 bases and J by 3 bases; unmatched bases: 11. The CDR3, as DNA: TGCAGCGTTGCGTATAAAGGGAGGGAGAAAGAGACCCAGTACTTC. Translating it yields CSVAYKGREKETQYF.

This clonotype has only a few counts. This chain connects TRBV6-5 to TRBJ1-5; D not resolved. CDR1 and CDR2 (germline): MNHEY, SVGAGI. This CDR3 has 16 amino acids. The V and J ends lost 4 bases and 1 base respectively, with 14 bases between them. CDR3 residues: CASSSSAALSNQPQHF. CDR3 nucleotide sequence: TGTGCCAGCAGTTCTTCAGCCGCCCTAAGCAATCAGCCCCAGCATTTT.

This clonotype came up a few times. This chain uses TRBV24-1 with TRBJ2-1, with 7 bases matching TRBD1. Germline assignment: CDR1 KGHDR and CDR2 SFDVKD. The CDR3 has 13 residues. V shed 12 bases and J 9 bases; nucleotides not matched to a gene: 13. The CDR3 DNA sequence: TGTGCCCCCCGGGCAGGGGGAGAGGGTGAGCAGTTCTTC. The encoded protein is CAPRAGGEGEQFF.

This clonotype was observed a few times. This chain connects TRBV7-9 to TRBJ2-3; TRBD1 aligns across 7 bases. Germline V CDR1 and CDR2: SEHNR, FQNEAQ (reference sequence). Trimming took 5 bases from V and 7 from J; bases not matched to a gene: 12. There are 15 residues in the CDR3. The CDR3 DNA is TGTGCCAGCAGCCACAAGGGACAGTTTTTGAATACGCAGTATTTT. It codes for CASSHKGQFLNTQYF.